This TCR beta chain stems from a study of molecular identifiers for immune sequencing clone quantification. TCRdb re-analysed the PCR reads in MiXCR, keeping a single row per CDR3 protein. In the table there are about 630,000 distinct CDR3 sequences, roughly 25% of which are singletons. This clonotype was counted once. A much bigger clone sits one base away, suggesting this may be a read error. Germline V lookup: CDR1 MNHEY, CDR2 SVGAGI. Trimming stripped 4 bases from V and 5 bases from J, with 19 bases between. The CDR3 has 16 amino acids. The receptor's source is a human donor in good health. Some libraries in this study had Jurkat cell RNA spiked in. This chain joins TRBV6-5 and TRBJ2-3; D is uncertain. The sequenced sample consisted of naive CD8+ T cells from blood, with Jurkat cell RNA spiked in. Subset indicated: FACS-sorted CD8+CD4-CCR7+CD45RA+ naive T cells. DNA of the CDR3: TGTGCCAGCAGTTGCTCGATCGCCCTAGACGGAGATACGCAGTATTTT. It encodes CASSCSIALDGDTQYF.